Listed here are 23 T cell receptor beta chains from one sample, sequenced in a study of blood T cell repertoires in COVID-19 (dated by TCRdb to the early 2020s). The library was produced with the immunoSEQ multiplex PCR assay. Drawn from immuneACCESS, this table holds only the in-frame rearrangements with V and J called that TCRdb kept. Clones are partly lost; checked studies trace under half to an unresolved V gene and leave the rest unexplained. Here the sample has 210,000 or so clones; approximately 80% occur a single time. The top ten clonotypes cover 6.5% to 8.5% of the sample. The material sequenced was PBMCs or T cells enriched from blood (not recorded which). These receptors were collected from a woman in her thirties or forties with acute COVID-19.

J is TRBJ1-1 and V is TRBV12-3 or TRBV12-4, with no clear D. V lost 5 bases, J lost 7 bases, and 14 bases lay in between. The CDR3 consists of 13 residues. The CDR3 DNA sequence: TGTGCCAGCAGTCGCACAGCACTGGGTGAAGCTTTCTTT. It is translated as CASSRTALGEAFF.

The gene calls are TRBV20-1 and TRBJ2-1, with D perhaps matching TRBD2 (6 bases). The germline CDR1 and CDR2 sequences are DFQATT and SNEGSKA (reference sequence). Deletions cut 3 bases from V and 0 bases from J, with 12 bases between. The CDR3 is made up of 15 amino acids. The CDR3, as DNA: TGCAGTGCTAGTGTGGGGGGATACTCCTACAATGAGCAGTTCTTC. Amino acids: CSASVGGYSYNEQFF.

The V call is TRBV7-6, the J call TRBJ2-7; 14 positions agree with TRBD2. Germline V gene data show CDR1 as SGHVS and CDR2 as FNYEAQ. The CDR3 spans 16 residues. Trimming at V came to 5 bases and at J to 4 bases, leaving 7 bases not matched to a gene. This CDR3 is CASSVGTSGSWYEQYF. The CDR3 DNA follows: TGTGCCAGCAGCGTGGGGACTAGCGGGAGTTGGTACGAGCAGTACTTC. Full variable domain (rest looked up from reference TRBV7-6 and TRBJ2-7): GAGVSQSPRYKVTKRGQDVALRCDPISGHVSLYWYRQALGQGPEFLTYFNYEAQQDKSGLPNDRFSAERPEGSISTLTIQRTEQRDSAMYRCASSVGTSGSWYEQYFGPGTRLTVT.

This clone was seen only a few times. This chain connects TRBV6-5 to TRBJ2-2, with a possible D match to TRBD2 (5 bases). Looked up from germline, CDR1 is MNHEY and CDR2 is SVGAGI. The CDR3 sequence is 14 residues long. V gave up 10 bases and J gave up 3 bases, with 15 bases separating them. DNA for the CDR3: TGTGCCACCCGTCAAGGCGGGCACACCGGGGAGCTGTTTTTT. Translated, it gives CATRQGGHTGELFF.

The rearrangement uses TRBV19 and TRBJ2-1; 9 bases agree with TRBD1. Germline V lookup: CDR1 LNHDA, CDR2 SQIVND (reference sequence). The junction had 8 bases not matched to a gene; V was cut back by 8 bases and J by 6 bases. CDR3 length: 14 amino acids. DNA for the CDR3: TGTGCCAGTGTTGGGACAGGGTACCCCAATGAGCAGTTCTTC. Translation gives CASVGTGYPNEQFF.

This rearrangement joins TRBV11-3 to TRBJ2-1; D ambiguous. Germline loops: CDR1 SGHNT, CDR2 YENEEA. Trimming took off 1 base at V and 5 bases at J, with 3 bases between the two ends. The CDR3 covers 12 residues. Written as DNA, the CDR3 is TGTGCCAGCAGCTTAGGGCACAATGAGCAGTTCTTC. It encodes CASSLGHNEQFF.

This clone showed up many times. The chain recombines TRBV2 with TRBJ1-6; TRBD1 matches at 8 bases. The CDR3 is made up of 15 amino acids. Trimming at V came to 6 bases and at J to 7 bases, leaving 8 bases not matched to a gene. The germline V gene encodes CDR1 SNHLY and CDR2 FYNNEI. In DNA form, the CDR3 reads TGTGCCAGCAGCCGCGGACAGGGTGACAATTCACCCCTCCACTTT. It yields the protein CASSRGQGDNSPLHF. The full variable domain, in which reference TRBV2 and TRBJ1-6 provide the parts outside the CDR3, is EPEVTQTPSHQVTQMGQEVILRCVPISNHLYFYWYRQILGQKVEFLVSFYNNEISEKSEIFDDQFSVERPDGSNFTLKIRSTKLEDSAMYFCASSRGQGDNSPLHFGNGTRLTVT.

The V and J genes are TRBV7-9 and TRBJ1-2; D remains ambiguous. V lost 3 bases and J lost 1, with 3 bases in between. Germline lookup yields CDR1 SEHNR and CDR2 FQNEAQ (reference sequence). The CDR3 loop spans 12 amino acids. CDR3 loop: CASSFLNYGYTF. DNA for the CDR3: TGTGCCAGCAGCTTTCTTAACTATGGCTACACCTTC. Drawing the rest from reference TRBV7-9 and TRBJ1-2, the complete variable domain is DTGVSQNPRHKITKRGQNVTFRCDPISEHNRLYWYRQTLGQGPEFLTYFQNEAQLEKSRLLSDRFSAERPKGSFSTLEIQRTEQGDSAMYLCASSFLNYGYTFGSGTRLTVV.

V usage is TRBV28 and J usage is TRBJ1-5, with 8 bases fitting TRBD1. From germline, CDR1 is MDHEN and CDR2 SYDVKM. Germline trimming cut 5 bases from V and 2 bases from J; bases unmatched to any gene: 8. This CDR3 has 16 residues. CDR3 amino acids: CASSTGQVLGNQPQHF. For the CDR3, the DNA is TGTGCCAGCAGTACGGGACAGGTGTTGGGCAATCAGCCCCAGCATTTT.

CDR3 DNA sequence: TGTGCCAGCAGCGTTCGCACTAGCGGGAGGACAGATACGCAGTATTTT. Its translation: CASSVRTSGRTDTQYF. The chain joins TRBV9 to TRBJ2-3; TRBD2 matches 12 bases. Germline loops: CDR1 SGDLS, CDR2 YYNGEE. The CDR3 runs to 16 residues. V shed 2 bases and J 3 bases; nucleotides not matched to a gene: 4.

The gene calls are TRBV28 and TRBJ2-2; 13 bases fit TRBD2. Trimming at V came to 5 bases and at J to 1 base, leaving 7 bases not matched to a gene. The CDR3 is made up of 18 amino acids. The V gene's germline CDR1 is MDHEN and CDR2 SYDVKM. CDR3 protein: CASSPGLAGPLNTGELFF. The CDR3 nucleotides are TGTGCCAGCAGTCCGGGACTAGCGGGACCTCTGAACACCGGGGAGCTGTTTTTT.

The chain recombines TRBV6-6 with TRBJ1-2; 9 bases map to TRBD1. The CDR3 length is 13 residues. V shed 5 bases, J shed 8 bases, and the junction held 6 bases outside the gene matches. Germline V gene sequence: CDR1 MNHNY, CDR2 SVGAGI (reference sequence). CDR3 DNA sequence: TGTGCCAGCAGTACCGGGACAGGGAACGGCTACACCTTC. Residues: CASSTGTGNGYTF.

This chain links TRBV5-8 with TRBJ2-5, with TRBD2 matching 13 bases. V was clipped by 3 bases and J by 0 bases; unmatched bases: 2. Per germline, CDR1 SGHTS and CDR2 YDEGEE. CDR3 size: 16 residues. CDR3 sequence reads: CASSWGTSGNQETQYF. The CDR3 region has the DNA TGTGCCAGCAGCTGGGGGACTAGCGGGAACCAAGAGACCCAGTACTTC. Full variable domain (remainder filled in from reference TRBV5-8 and TRBJ2-5): EAGVTQSPTHLIKTRGQQATLRCSPISGHTSVYWYQQALGLGLQFLLWYDEGEERNRGNFPPRFSGRQFPNYSSELNVNALELEDSALYLCASSWGTSGNQETQYFGPGTRLLVL.

The chain uses TRBV28 and TRBJ2-1, with 7 bases identical to TRBD2. V was clipped by 5 bases and J by 8 bases; unmatched bases: 12. CDR1 is MDHEN and CDR2 is SYDVKM in the germline V gene. The CDR3 is 15 amino acids. Here the CDR3 reads CASSPGGGRWDEQFF. The DNA for the CDR3 is TGTGCCAGCAGTCCTGGGGGGGGGAGATGGGATGAGCAGTTCTTC.

The V call is TRBV13, the J call TRBJ1-1; 8 bases align to TRBD1. Germline V gene sequence: CDR1 PRHDT, CDR2 FYEKMQ (reference sequence). V shed 5 bases, J shed 1 base, and the junction held 6 bases outside the gene matches. CDR3 length: 15 amino acids. CDR3 loop: CASSTGQGSNTEAFF. CDR3 nucleotide sequence: TGTGCCAGCAGCACCGGACAGGGCTCGAACACTGAAGCTTTCTTT. Filled out from reference TRBV13 and TRBJ1-1, the complete variable domain reads AAGVIQSPRHLIKEKRETATLKCYPIPRHDTVYWYQQGPGQDPQFLISFYEKMQSDKGSIPDRFSAQQFSDYHSELNMSSLELGDSALYFCASSTGQGSNTEAFFGQGTRLTVV.

The chain recombines TRBV6-1 with TRBJ2-6; D gene unclear. This CDR3 spans 15 amino acids. The germline V gene encodes CDR1 MNHNS and CDR2 SASEGT. The V and J ends lost 0 bases and 3 bases respectively, with 6 bases between them. The chain's CDR3 is CASSEAGDGANVLTF. CDR3 in DNA: TGTGCCAGCAGTGAAGCAGGAGATGGGGCCAACGTCCTGACTTTC.

CDR3 DNA: TGTGCCAGCAGCCGAGAAGCTCCACAGGGAACTGAAGCTTTCTTT. Translation gives CASSREAPQGTEAFF. V usage is TRBV3-1 (or the pseudogene TRBV3-2) and J usage is TRBJ1-1; tentative D call: TRBD1 (6 bases). In germline, CDR1 is LGHDT, CDR2 YNNKEL (reference sequence). The CDR3 runs 15 residues. Trimming took off 4 bases at V and 5 bases at J, with 17 bases between the two ends.

About this clone: Just one base apart from a much larger clone, this may be a read error. This sample also contains other DNA sequences that code for the same CDR3. This chain connects TRBV7-9 to TRBJ1-1; possible D gene TRBD1, 6 bases. Trimming left V 1 base short and J 4 bases short, with 7 bases between. The CDR3 loop spans 13 amino acids. Germline V gene lookup returns CDR1 SEHNR and CDR2 FQNEAQ (reference sequence). The CDR3 DNA is TGTGCCAGCAGCTTAGGAGGGGGCACTGAAGCTTTCTTT. Encoded protein: CASSLGGGTEAFF.

This rearrangement joins TRBV9 to TRBJ2-1; D not resolved. CDR1 SGDLS and CDR2 YYNGEE come from the germline V gene. V was shortened by 0 bases and J by 8 bases, with 6 bases between the two germline ends. This CDR3 has 12 residues. CDR3 sequence reads: CASSVVSDEQFF. CDR3 DNA: TGTGCCAGCAGCGTAGTTTCGGATGAGCAGTTCTTC.

The chain recombines TRBV28 with TRBJ1-2; maybe TRBD1 (6 bases). This CDR3 comprises 16 residues. Trimming took off 0 bases at V and 1 base at J, with 12 bases between the two ends. The germline CDR1 and CDR2 sequences are MDHEN and SYDVKM. CDR3 amino acids: CASSLWGAMDNYGYTF. The CDR3 DNA reads as TGTGCCAGCAGTTTATGGGGGGCAATGGATAACTATGGCTACACCTTC.

The V call is TRBV25-1, the J call TRBJ1-1; TRBD1 aligns across 7 bases. Trimming cost V 4 bases and J 10 bases; bases outside gene matches: 9. Germline V CDR1 and CDR2: MGHDK, SYGVNS. This CDR3 has 13 residues. CDR3 amino acids: CASSGWTGPLAFF. CDR3 bases: TGTGCCAGCAGTGGGTGGACAGGCCCACTAGCTTTCTTT.

This clone was seen a few times. The chain combines TRBV6-5 with TRBJ2-7, with 7 nucleotides matching TRBD1. The ends lost 2 bases at V and 2 bases at J; junction bases unmatched: 9. The CDR3 consists of 16 residues. Germline lookup yields CDR1 MNHEY and CDR2 SVGAGI. This CDR3 is CASSYLRQGITYEQYF. The CDR3 bases are TGTGCCAGCAGTTACCTCCGACAGGGAATAACCTACGAGCAGTACTTC.

This clone appeared a few times. The V and J genes are TRBV5-1 and TRBJ2-3; D is possibly TRBD1 (5 bases). Germline values: CDR1 SGHRS, CDR2 YFSETQ. This CDR3 comprises 14 residues. The germline V and J ends were trimmed by 8 bases and 0 bases, with 13 bases remaining between them. This CDR3 is CASKQDPSTDTQYF. The CDR3 region has the DNA TGCGCCAGTAAACAGGACCCGAGCACAGATACGCAGTATTTT.